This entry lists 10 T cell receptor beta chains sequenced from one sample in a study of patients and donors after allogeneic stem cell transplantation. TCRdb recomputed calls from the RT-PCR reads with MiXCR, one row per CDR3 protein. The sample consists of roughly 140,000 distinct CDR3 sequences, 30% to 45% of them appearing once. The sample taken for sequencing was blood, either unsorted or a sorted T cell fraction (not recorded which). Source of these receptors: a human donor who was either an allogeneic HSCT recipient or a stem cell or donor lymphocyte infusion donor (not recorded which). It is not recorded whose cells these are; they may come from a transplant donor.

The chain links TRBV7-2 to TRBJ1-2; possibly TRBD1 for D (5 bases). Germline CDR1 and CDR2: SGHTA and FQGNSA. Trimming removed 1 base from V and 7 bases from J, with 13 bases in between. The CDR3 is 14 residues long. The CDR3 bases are TGTGCCAGCAGCTTAGTGGGGGTCTCCGGTGGCTACACCTTC. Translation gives CASSLVGVSGGYTF.

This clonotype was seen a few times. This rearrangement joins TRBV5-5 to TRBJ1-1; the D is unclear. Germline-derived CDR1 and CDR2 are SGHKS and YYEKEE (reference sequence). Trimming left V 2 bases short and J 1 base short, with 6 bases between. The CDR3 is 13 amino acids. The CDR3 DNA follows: TGTGCCAGCAGCTTTGTCTCGAACACTGAAGCTTTCTTT. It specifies CASSFVSNTEAFF.

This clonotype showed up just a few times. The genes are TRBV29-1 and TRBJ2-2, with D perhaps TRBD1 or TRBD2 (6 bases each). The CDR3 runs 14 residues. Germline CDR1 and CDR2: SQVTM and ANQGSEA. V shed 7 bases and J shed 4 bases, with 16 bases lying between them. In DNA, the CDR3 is TGCAGCGCCCGTGTGGGGGGCGGCACCGGGGAGCTGTTTTTT. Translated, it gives CSARVGGGTGELFF.

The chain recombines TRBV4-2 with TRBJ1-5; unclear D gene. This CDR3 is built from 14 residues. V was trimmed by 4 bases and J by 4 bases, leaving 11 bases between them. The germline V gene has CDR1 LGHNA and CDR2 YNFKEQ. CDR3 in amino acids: CASSLYEGNQPQHF. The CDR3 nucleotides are TGTGCCAGCAGCCTATATGAGGGAAATCAGCCCCAGCATTTT.

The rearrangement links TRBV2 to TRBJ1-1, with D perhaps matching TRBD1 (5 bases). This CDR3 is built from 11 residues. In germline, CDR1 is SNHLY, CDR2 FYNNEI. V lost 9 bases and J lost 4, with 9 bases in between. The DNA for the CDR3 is TGTGCCAGTAGGGGTGGCACTGAAGCTTTCTTT. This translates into CASRGGTEAFF.

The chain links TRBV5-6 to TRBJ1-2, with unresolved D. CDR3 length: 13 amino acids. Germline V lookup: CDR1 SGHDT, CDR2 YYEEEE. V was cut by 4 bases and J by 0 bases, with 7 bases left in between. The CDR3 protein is CASSTTANYGYTF. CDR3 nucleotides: TGTGCCAGCAGCACGACTGCTAACTATGGCTACACCTTC.

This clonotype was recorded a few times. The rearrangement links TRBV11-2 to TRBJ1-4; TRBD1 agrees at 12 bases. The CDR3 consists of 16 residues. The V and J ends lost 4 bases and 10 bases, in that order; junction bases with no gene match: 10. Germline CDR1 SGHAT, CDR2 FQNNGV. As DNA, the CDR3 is TGTGCCAGCAGCTCCATACGGGACAGGGGGCTTGGAAAACTGTTTTTT. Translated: CASSSIRDRGLGKLFF.

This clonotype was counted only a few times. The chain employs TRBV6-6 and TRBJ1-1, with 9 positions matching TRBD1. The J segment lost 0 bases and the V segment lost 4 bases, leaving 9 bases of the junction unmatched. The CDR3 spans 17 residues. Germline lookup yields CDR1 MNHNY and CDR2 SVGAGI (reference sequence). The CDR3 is CASSSSRTGDMNTEAFF. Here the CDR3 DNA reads TGTGCCAGCAGTTCCTCTCGGACAGGGGATATGAACACTGAAGCTTTCTTT.

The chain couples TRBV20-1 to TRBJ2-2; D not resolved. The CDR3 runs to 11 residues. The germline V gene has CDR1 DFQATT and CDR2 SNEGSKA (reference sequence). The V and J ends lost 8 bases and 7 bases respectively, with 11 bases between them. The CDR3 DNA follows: TGCAGTACCCTGGTGGACGGGGAGCTGTTTTTT. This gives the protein CSTLVDGELFF.

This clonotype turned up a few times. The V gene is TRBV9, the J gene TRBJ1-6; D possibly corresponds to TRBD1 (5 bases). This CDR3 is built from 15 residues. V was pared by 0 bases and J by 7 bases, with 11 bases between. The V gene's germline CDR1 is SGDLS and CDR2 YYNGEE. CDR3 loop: CASSVEGVRNSPLHF. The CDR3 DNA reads TGTGCCAGCAGCGTAGAAGGGGTGCGAAATTCACCCCTCCACTTT. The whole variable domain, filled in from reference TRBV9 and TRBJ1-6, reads DSGVTQTPKHLITATGQRVTLRCSPRSGDLSVYWYQQSLDQGLQFLIQYYNGEERAKGNILERFSAQQFPDLHSELNLSSLELGDSALYFCASSVEGVRNSPLHFGNGTRLTVT.